This TCR beta chain was observed in a study of shared clonotypes between healthy human individuals. At deep level, the assay was performed. Produced via immunoSEQ multiplex PCR; TCRdb's table is partial and in-frame only. Of around 2,000,000 clones detected, about 94% appear once; the ten largest clones hold approximately 1.2%. Naive CD8 cells comprised CD45RO-negative, CCR7-positively selected cells, excluding terminally differentiated effector memory CD45RA+ cells. Trimming stripped 0 bases from V and 7 bases from J, with 15 bases between. CDR1 and CDR2 (germline): SGHDN, FVKESK. The CDR3 is made up of 15 amino acids.

Material: naive CD8+ T cells sorted from blood. This TCR was sampled from a man younger than 30 in good health. V is TRBV14 and J is TRBJ1-1, with D hard to call. The CDR3, as DNA: TGTGCCAGCAGCCAAGATGGGTCAATCGCCGGTGAAGCTTTCTTT. Its translation: CASSQDGSIAGEAFF.